This T cell receptor (beta chain) was captured by sequencing in a study of blood T cell repertoires in COVID-19. The overall study: Researchers got acute and convalescent COVID-19 samples from the United States, Italy and Spain. Sources were T cells, B-cell-depleted T cells, or PBMCs; the material itself was cDNA or gDNA.

Adults between about 18 and 89 years of age took part from 20 to 25 US areas. In the source study's methods: The authors estimated nucleated cell counts from reference gene primer amplification. Profiled with immunoSEQ multiplex PCR; TCRdb holds only in-frame clones, not every one. V and J calls plus clone size are reproduced from that table; the DNA served to infer D and trimming. The sample records some 190,000 clones, over 70% being singletons. This clonotype was sampled from a man aged 60 to 69 who had been exposed to COVID-19. Sequencing was carried out using PBMCs or T cells enriched from blood (not recorded which).

CDR3 nucleotides: TGTGCCAGCAGTTACTCCAGGGGGCAGACCTACGAGCAGTACTTC. The encoded protein is CASSYSRGQTYEQYF. J is TRBJ2-7 and V is TRBV6-2 or TRBV6-3; 8 nucleotides line up with TRBD1. The V gene's germline CDR1 is MNHEY and CDR2 SVGEGT. This CDR3 is 15 amino acids long. Trimming removed 0 bases from V and 2 bases from J; junction bases left unmatched: 3.